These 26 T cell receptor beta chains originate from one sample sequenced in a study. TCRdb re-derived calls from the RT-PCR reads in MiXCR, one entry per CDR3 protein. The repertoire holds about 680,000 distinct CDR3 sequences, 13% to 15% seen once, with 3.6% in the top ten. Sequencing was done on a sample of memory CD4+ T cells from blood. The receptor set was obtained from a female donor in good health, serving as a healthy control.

In DNA form, the CDR3 reads TGCGCCAGCAGGGTTGAGGACTCCTACGAGCAGTACTTC. Residues: CASRVEDSYEQYF. The chain joins TRBV5-1 to TRBJ2-7; no clear D gene. The length of the CDR3 is 13 residues. V was pared by 5 bases and J by 0 bases, with 9 bases between. CDR1 is SGHRS and CDR2 is YFSETQ in the germline V gene.

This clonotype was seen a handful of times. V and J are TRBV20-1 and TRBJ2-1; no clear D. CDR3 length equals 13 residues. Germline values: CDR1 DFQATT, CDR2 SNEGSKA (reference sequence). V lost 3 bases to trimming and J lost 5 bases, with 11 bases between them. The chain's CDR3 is CSASPTGHNEQFF. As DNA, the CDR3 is TGCAGTGCTAGCCCGACTGGTCACAATGAGCAGTTCTTC.

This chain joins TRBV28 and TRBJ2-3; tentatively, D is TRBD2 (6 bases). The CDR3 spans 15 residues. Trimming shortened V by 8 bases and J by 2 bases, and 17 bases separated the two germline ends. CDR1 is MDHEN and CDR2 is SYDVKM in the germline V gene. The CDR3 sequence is CASVGSPVPTDTQYF. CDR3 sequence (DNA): TGTGCCAGCGTCGGGAGTCCTGTTCCCACAGATACGCAGTATTTT.

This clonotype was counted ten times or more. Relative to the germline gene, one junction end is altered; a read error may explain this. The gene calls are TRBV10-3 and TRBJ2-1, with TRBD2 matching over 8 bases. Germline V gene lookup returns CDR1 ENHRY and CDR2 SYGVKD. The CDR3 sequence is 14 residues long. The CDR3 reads CAISENSGATMVKF. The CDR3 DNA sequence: TGTGCCATCAGTGAAAATAGCGGGGCCACTATGGTAAAGTTC.

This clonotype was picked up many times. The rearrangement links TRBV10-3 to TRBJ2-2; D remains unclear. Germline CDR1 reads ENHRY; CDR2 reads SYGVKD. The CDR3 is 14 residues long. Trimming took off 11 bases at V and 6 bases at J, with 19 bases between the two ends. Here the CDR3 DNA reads TGTGCCTCCTCGGAAGCCCCCCAACCCGGGGAGCTGTTTTTT. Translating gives CASSEAPQPGELFF.

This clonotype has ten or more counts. In DNA form, the CDR3 reads TGTGCCATCGGAAGGGGAGAGACCCAGTACTTC. Its translation: CAIGRGETQYF. This sequence joins TRBV10-3 and TRBJ2-5; D perhaps matches TRBD1 (5 bases). This CDR3 is built from 11 residues. Trimming left V 8 bases short and J 4 bases short, with 8 bases between. Germline V CDR1 and CDR2: ENHRY, SYGVKD.

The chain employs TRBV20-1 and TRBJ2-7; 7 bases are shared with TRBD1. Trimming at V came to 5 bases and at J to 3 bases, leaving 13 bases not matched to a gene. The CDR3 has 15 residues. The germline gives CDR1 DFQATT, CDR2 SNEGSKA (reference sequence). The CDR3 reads CSARGTAEDGYEQYF. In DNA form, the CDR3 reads TGCAGTGCTCGAGGGACAGCTGAGGACGGCTACGAGCAGTACTTC.

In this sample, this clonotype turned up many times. CDR3 residues: CSAKGLAGVLVGEQYF. The CDR3 DNA reads TGCAGCGCCAAGGGACTAGCGGGAGTATTAGTCGGCGAGCAGTACTTC. V usage is TRBV29-1 and J usage is TRBJ2-7; 14 nucleotides agree with TRBD2. Germline V gene data show CDR1 as SQVTM and CDR2 as ANQGSEA. Trimming at V came to 7 bases and at J to 6 bases, leaving 14 bases not matched to a gene. The CDR3 runs 16 residues.

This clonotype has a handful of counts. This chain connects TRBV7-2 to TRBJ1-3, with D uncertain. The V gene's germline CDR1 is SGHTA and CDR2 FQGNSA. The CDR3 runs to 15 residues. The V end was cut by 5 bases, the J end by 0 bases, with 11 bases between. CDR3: CASSQGPFSGNTIYF. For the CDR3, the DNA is TGTGCCAGCAGCCAAGGACCGTTCTCTGGAAACACCATATATTTT.

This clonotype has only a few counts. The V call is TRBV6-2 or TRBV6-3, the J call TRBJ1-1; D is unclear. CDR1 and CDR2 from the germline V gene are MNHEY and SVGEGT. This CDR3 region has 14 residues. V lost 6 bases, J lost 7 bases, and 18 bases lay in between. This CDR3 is CASSSGSMGNEAFF. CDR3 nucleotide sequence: TGTGCCAGCAGCTCAGGCAGCATGGGTAATGAAGCTTTCTTT.

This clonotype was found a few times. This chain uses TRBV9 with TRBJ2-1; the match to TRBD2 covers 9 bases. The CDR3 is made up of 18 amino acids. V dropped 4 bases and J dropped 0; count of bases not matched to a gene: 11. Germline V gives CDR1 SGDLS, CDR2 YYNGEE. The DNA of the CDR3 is TGTGCCAGCAGCCCCTTCGGACTAGCGACTAGCTCCTACAATGAGCAGTTCTTC. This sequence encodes CASSPFGLATSSYNEQFF.

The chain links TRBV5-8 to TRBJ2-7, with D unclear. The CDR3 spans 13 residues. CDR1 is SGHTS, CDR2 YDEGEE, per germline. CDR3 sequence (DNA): TGTGCGTCGGAAGTAGGCCTCTCCTACGAGCAGTACTTC. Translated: CASEVGLSYEQYF.

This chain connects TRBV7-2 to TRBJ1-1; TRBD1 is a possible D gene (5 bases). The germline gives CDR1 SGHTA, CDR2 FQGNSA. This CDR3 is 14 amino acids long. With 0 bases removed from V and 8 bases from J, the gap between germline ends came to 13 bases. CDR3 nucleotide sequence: TGTGCCAGCAGCTTAGCGGGGCGTCAGGGAGAAGCTTTCTTT. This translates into CASSLAGRQGEAFF. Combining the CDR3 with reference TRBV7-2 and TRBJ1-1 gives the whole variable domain GAGVSQSPSNKVTEKGKDVELRCDPISGHTALYWYRQSLGQGLEFLIYFQGNSAPDKSGLPSDRFSAERTGGSVSTLTIQRTQQEDSAVYLCASSLAGRQGEAFFGQGTRLTVV.

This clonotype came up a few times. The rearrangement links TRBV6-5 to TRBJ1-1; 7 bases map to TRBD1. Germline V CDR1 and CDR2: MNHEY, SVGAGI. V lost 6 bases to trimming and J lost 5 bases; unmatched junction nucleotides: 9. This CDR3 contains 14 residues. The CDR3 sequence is CASSNTGVRTEAFF. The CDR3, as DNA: TGTGCCAGCAGCAATACAGGGGTTCGTACTGAAGCTTTCTTT.

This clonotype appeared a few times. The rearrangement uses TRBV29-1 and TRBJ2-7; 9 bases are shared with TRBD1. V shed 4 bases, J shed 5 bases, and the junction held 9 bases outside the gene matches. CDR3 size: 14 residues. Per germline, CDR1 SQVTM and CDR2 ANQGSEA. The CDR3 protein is CSVGHRGRRDEQYF. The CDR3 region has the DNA TGCAGCGTTGGCCACAGGGGGCGCAGGGACGAGCAGTACTTC.

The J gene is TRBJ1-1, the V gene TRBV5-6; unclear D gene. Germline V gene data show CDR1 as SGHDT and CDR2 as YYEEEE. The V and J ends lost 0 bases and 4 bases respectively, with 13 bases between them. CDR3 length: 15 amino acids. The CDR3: CASSLDRRRGTEAFF. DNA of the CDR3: TGTGCCAGCAGCTTGGACCGGAGGCGCGGCACTGAAGCTTTCTTT.

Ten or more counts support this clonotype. CDR3 sequence: CASSVRTGTNNEQFF. The CDR3 DNA is TGTGCCAGCAGCGTCCGGACAGGGACTAACAATGAGCAGTTCTTC. The chain links TRBV9 to TRBJ2-1, with D perhaps matching TRBD1 (8 bases). This CDR3 comprises 15 residues. The V end lost 2 bases, the J end lost 5 bases, and 14 bases lay between the germline ends. CDR1 SGDLS and CDR2 YYNGEE come from the germline V gene.

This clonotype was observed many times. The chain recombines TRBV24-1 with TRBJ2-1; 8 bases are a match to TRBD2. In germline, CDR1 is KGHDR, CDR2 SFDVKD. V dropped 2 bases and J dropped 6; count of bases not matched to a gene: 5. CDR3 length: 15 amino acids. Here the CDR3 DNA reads TGTGCCACCAGTGATTCAGCGGGAGTACGCAATGAGCAGTTCTTC. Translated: CATSDSAGVRNEQFF.

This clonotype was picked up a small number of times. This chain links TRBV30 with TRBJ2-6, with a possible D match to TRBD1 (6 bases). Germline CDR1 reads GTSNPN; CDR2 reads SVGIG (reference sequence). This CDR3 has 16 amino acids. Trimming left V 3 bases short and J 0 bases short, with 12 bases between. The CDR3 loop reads CAWSPGQLSGANVLTF. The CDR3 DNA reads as TGTGCCTGGAGCCCGGGACAACTCTCTGGGGCCAACGTCCTGACTTTC.

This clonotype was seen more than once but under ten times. CDR3 protein: CASSYRARPGYTF. The CDR3 nucleotides read TGTGCCAGCAGTTACCGGGCCAGGCCTGGCTACACCTTC. This rearrangement joins TRBV6-2 or TRBV6-3 to TRBJ1-2; no clear D gene. The CDR3 spans 13 residues. The V end lost 2 bases, the J end lost 7 bases, and 11 bases lay between the germline ends. Germline CDR1 is MNHEY and CDR2 is SVGEGT.

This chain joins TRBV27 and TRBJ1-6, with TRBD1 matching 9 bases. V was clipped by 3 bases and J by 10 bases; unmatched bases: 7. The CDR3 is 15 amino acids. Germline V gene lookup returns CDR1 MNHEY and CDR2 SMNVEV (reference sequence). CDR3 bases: TGTGCCAGCAGTTTCAGCGGGACAGGGACCTCACCCCTCCACTTT. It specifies CASSFSGTGTSPLHF.

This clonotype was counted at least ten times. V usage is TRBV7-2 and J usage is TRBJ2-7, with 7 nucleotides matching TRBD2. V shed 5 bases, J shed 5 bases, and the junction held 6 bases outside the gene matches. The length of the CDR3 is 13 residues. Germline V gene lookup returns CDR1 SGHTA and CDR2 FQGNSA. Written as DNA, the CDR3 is TGTGCCAGCAGCCCCGGACTAGTCAACGAGCAGTACTTC. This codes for CASSPGLVNEQYF.

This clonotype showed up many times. CDR3: CASSRGLAGVETQYF. The CDR3, as DNA: TGTGCCAGCAGTAGGGGACTAGCGGGAGTCGAGACCCAGTACTTC. V is TRBV27 and J is TRBJ2-5; 14 bases agree with TRBD2. V lost 5 bases to trimming and J lost 5 bases; unmatched junction nucleotides: 4. Germline V gives CDR1 MNHEY, CDR2 SMNVEV (reference sequence). This CDR3 is 15 amino acids long.

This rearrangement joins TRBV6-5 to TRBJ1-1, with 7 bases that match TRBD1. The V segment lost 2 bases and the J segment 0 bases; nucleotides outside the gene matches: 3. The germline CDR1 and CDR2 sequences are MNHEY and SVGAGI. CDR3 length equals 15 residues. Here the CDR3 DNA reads TGTGCCAGCAGTTACGCCGGGACAGTGAACACTGAAGCTTTCTTT. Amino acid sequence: CASSYAGTVNTEAFF.

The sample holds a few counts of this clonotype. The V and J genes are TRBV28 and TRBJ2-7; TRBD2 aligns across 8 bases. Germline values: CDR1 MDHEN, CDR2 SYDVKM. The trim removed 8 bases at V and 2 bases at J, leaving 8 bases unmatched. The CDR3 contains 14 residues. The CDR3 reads CASLAGGRTYEQYF. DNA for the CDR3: TGTGCCAGCCTTGCGGGAGGACGAACCTACGAGCAGTACTTC.

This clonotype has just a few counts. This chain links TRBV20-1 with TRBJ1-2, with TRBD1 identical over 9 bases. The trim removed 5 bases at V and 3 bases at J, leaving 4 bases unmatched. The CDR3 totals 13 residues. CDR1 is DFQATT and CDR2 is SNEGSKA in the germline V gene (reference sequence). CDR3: CSAFRDRDYGYTF. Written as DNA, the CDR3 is TGCAGTGCTTTCCGGGACAGGGACTATGGCTACACCTTC.